A few counts support the clone carrying this T cell receptor beta chain. With 5 bases clipped from V and 4 bases from J, the junction kept 5 bases outside the gene matches. The CDR3 totals 14 residues. This sample was taken from a study of T cells after yellow fever vaccination. For TCR, cDNA came from 5'RACE template switching, which added a universal primer site and UMIs. Each CDR3 protein is one row after TCRdb ran MiXCR on the 5' RACE reads. Here the sample spans 200,000 to 300,000 distinct CDR3 sequences, about an eighth being singletons. This chain joins TRBV12-3 or TRBV12-4 and TRBJ1-2, with 9 nucleotides matching TRBD1. The TCR was taken from a man aged 25 to 40 who received the YFV17D yellow fever vaccine. The sample here was CD4+ T cells sorted from PBMCs, taken 45 days after the yellow fever booster vaccination. CDR3 nucleotide sequence: TGTGCCAGCAGTCCCCGGGACAGGGCCTATGGCTACACCTTC. This sequence encodes CASSPRDRAYGYTF.